The 14 T cell receptor beta chains below were found in one sample sequenced in a study of post-analysis software for immune sequencing data. Study-wide points: With TRBV5-6, TRBV5-1 and TRBV20-1 included, several TRBV segments were more frequent in patients than in controls.

Every TCR beta cDNA library bore unique molecular identifiers. One entry per CDR3 protein, called by TCRdb with MiXCR from the PCR reads. Of 170,000 or so distinct CDR3 sequences listed, 30% are singletons. Antigens of these TCRs are unknown. The sequenced material came from blood. The receptors stem from a girl aged 10-17 years with multiple sclerosis.

This clonotype was seen once. V and J are TRBV20-1 and TRBJ2-1; TRBD1 aligns across 7 bases. The CDR3 sequence is 15 residues long. CDR1 is DFQATT and CDR2 is SNEGSKA in the germline V gene (reference sequence). J gave up 8 bases and V 5 bases, and 15 bases lay outside the gene matches. CDR3 residues: CSACPWDRARHEQFF. The CDR3 nucleotides read TGCAGTGCTTGCCCGTGGGACAGAGCCCGACATGAGCAGTTCTTC.

This clonotype was picked up many times. The chain couples TRBV20-1 to TRBJ2-5; D possibly uses TRBD1 or TRBD2 (5 bases each). Germline CDR1 reads DFQATT; CDR2 reads SNEGSKA (reference sequence). The CDR3 runs 15 residues. The ends were cut back, 3 bases at V and 4 bases at J, with 18 bases in the middle. CDR3 protein: CSASPLAGQGETQYF. CDR3 DNA sequence: TGCAGTGCTAGTCCCTTGGCGGGCCAGGGAGAGACCCAGTACTTC.

This clonotype has just one count. This chain joins TRBV20-1 and TRBJ2-1; no definite D call. V was pared by 1 base and J by 13 bases, with 11 bases between. CDR3 length: 11 amino acids. Germline V gene data show CDR1 as DFQATT and CDR2 as SNEGSKA (reference sequence). As DNA, the CDR3 is TGCAGTGCTAGAGTTGGCTCCAGCCAGTTCTTC. Translating it yields CSARVGSSQFF.

The table lists this clonotype with many counts. J is TRBJ2-5 and V is TRBV5-1; D perhaps matches TRBD2 (6 bases). Germline values: CDR1 SGHRS, CDR2 YFSETQ. V lost 0 bases and J 5 bases, leaving 17 bases between the germline ends. This CDR3 is built from 16 residues. CDR3 bases: TGCGCCAGCAGCTTGGACGGGAGCGAGGGGTGGGAGACCCAGTACTTC. Protein sequence: CASSLDGSEGWETQYF. The whole variable domain, filled in from reference TRBV5-1 and TRBJ2-5, reads KAGVTQTPRYLIKTRGQQVTLSCSPISGHRSVSWYQQTPGQGLQFLFEYFSETQRNKGNFPGRFSGRQFSNSRSEMNVSTLELGDSALYLCASSLDGSEGWETQYFGPGTRLLVL.

With respect to this clonotype: Since a much larger clone is just one base distant, this may be a read error. The J gene is TRBJ2-5, the V gene TRBV5-1, with D possibly being TRBD1 or TRBD2 (6 bases each). CDR1 is SGHRS, CDR2 YFSETQ, per germline. The ends were cut back, 3 bases at V and 11 bases at J, with 17 bases in the middle. The CDR3 is 13 residues long. The CDR3, as DNA: TGCGCCAGCAGCTCGGAGGGGGGTCGGGAGCAGTACTTC. As protein: CASSSEGGREQYF.

V is TRBV5-1 and J is TRBJ2-7; 15 bases map to TRBD2. The CDR3 is 16 residues long. The trim removed 2 bases at V and 9 bases at J, leaving 9 bases unmatched. Germline-derived CDR1 and CDR2 are SGHRS and YFSETQ. The CDR3 DNA sequence: TGCGCCAGCAGCTTTACAGGGACTAGCGGGAGGCAGGTGCAGTACTTC. Translated: CASSFTGTSGRQVQYF.

This rearrangement joins TRBV20-1 to TRBJ2-1; 11 positions match TRBD2. The CDR3 is made up of 16 amino acids. V trimming: 0 bases; J trimming: 6 bases; junction bases outside the gene matches: 7. Per germline, CDR1 DFQATT and CDR2 SNEGSKA (reference sequence). This CDR3 is CSARDPILAGANEQFF. DNA of the CDR3: TGCAGTGCTAGAGACCCCATACTAGCGGGGGCCAATGAGCAGTTCTTC.

The V and J genes are TRBV28 and TRBJ1-1, with D unresolved. Germline lookup yields CDR1 MDHEN and CDR2 SYDVKM. The CDR3 covers 12 residues. V was trimmed by 6 bases and J by 7 bases, leaving 12 bases between them. CDR3 sequence reads: CASSPGALEAFF. The CDR3 nucleotides are TGTGCCAGCAGCCCAGGTGCTCTTGAAGCTTTCTTT. Variable domain in full (rest from reference TRBV28 and TRBJ1-1): DVKVTQSSRYLVKRTGEKVFLECVQDMDHENMFWYRQDPGLGLRLIYFSYDVKMKEKGDIPEGYSVSREKKERFSLILESASTNQTSMYLCASSPGALEAFFGQGTRLTVV.

This chain links TRBV28 with TRBJ1-1; no reliable D call. Germline loops: CDR1 MDHEN, CDR2 SYDVKM. V shed 2 bases and J shed 1 base, with 14 bases lying between them. This CDR3 region has 16 residues. For the CDR3, the DNA is TGTGCCAGCAGTTTAGTAATCGGGGTTCCGAACACTGAAGCTTTCTTT. Its protein is CASSLVIGVPNTEAFF.

This clonotype was observed a few times. V usage is TRBV20-1 and J usage is TRBJ2-7; D remains ambiguous. Trimming removed 3 bases from V and 7 bases from J, with 7 bases in between. Germline V lookup: CDR1 DFQATT, CDR2 SNEGSKA (reference sequence). The CDR3 runs to 10 residues. CDR3 sequence: CSASLNEQYF. The CDR3 bases are TGCAGTGCTAGCCTTAATGAGCAGTACTTC.

This clonotype appeared many times. The V call is TRBV7-3, the J call TRBJ2-1; D unresolved. Germline V lookup: CDR1 SGHTA, CDR2 FQGTGA. The CDR3 contains 15 residues. The ends were cut back, 2 bases at V and 5 bases at J, with 13 bases in the middle. CDR3 residues: CASSLLGRPDNEQFF. CDR3 bases: TGTGCCAGCAGCTTATTAGGACGTCCCGACAATGAGCAGTTCTTC.

This rearrangement joins TRBV29-1 to TRBJ2-1, with 9 bases that match TRBD1. Trimming removed 7 bases from V and 5 bases from J; junction bases left unmatched: 6. Per germline, CDR1 SQVTM and CDR2 ANQGSEA. CDR3 size: 13 residues. DNA of the CDR3: TGCAGCGCCGGGGACAGGGTGAACAATGAGCAGTTCTTC. Protein: CSAGDRVNNEQFF.

This clonotype has only a few counts. This chain connects TRBV29-1 to TRBJ2-3, with TRBD2 identical over 8 bases. Looked up from germline, CDR1 is SQVTM and CDR2 is ANQGSEA. This CDR3 has 14 residues. Trimming cost V 5 bases and J 1 base; bases outside gene matches: 5. CDR3 protein: CSVSGTRGTDTQYF. In DNA, the CDR3 is TGCAGCGTTTCCGGGACTAGGGGCACAGATACGCAGTATTTT.

This clonotype came up many times. The chain couples TRBV6-5 to TRBJ2-1, with 8 nucleotides matching TRBD2. Germline CDR1 reads MNHEY; CDR2 reads SVGAGI. CDR3 length: 14 amino acids. The V gene end was trimmed by 4 bases and the J gene end by 2 bases; junction bases not matched to a gene: 1. The CDR3 protein is CASSLAGPYNEQFF. CDR3 DNA sequence: TGTGCCAGCAGTTTAGCGGGGCCCTACAATGAGCAGTTCTTC.